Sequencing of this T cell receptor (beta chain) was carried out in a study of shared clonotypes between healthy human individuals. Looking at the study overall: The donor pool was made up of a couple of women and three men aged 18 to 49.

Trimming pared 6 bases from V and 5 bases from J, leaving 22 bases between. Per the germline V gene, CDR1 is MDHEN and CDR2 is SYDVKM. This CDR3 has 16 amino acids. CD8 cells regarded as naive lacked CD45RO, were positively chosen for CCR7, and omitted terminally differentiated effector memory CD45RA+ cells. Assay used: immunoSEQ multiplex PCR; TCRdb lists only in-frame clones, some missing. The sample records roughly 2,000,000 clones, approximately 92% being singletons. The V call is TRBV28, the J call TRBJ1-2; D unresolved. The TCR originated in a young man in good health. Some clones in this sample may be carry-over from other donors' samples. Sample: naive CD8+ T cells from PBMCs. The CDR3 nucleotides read TGTGCCAGCAGCCAACCCGCACTACTTCAGGCTTATGGCTACACCTTC. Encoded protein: CASSQPALLQAYGYTF.